This T cell receptor beta chain appears in the sequencing data of a study of blood T cell repertoires in COVID-19. As for the study in general: Sources were T cells, B-cell-depleted T cells, or PBMCs; the material itself was cDNA or gDNA.

Source study methods: Nucleated cell counts were estimated from reference gene primer amplification. The data were produced by immunoSEQ multiplex PCR, yet TCRdb's version contains in-frame clones alone and is incomplete. Clonal size and the V and J genes are those of that table, whereas D and trimming came from the DNA. The sample lists more than 300,000 clones; 90% were seen once. While infection was still active, Seattle patients were enrolled and then followed longitudinally. The V and J ends lost 5 bases and 6 bases, in that order; junction bases with no gene match: 8. Germline V gene sequence: CDR1 MNHEY, CDR2 SVGEGT. The CDR3 has 14 amino acids.

This chain uses TRBV6-2 or TRBV6-3 with TRBJ2-7; TRBD1 matches at 9 bases. The sample taken for sequencing was peripheral blood. The source is a woman between 40 and 55 years old with COVID-19, enrolled during active disease. CDR3 DNA: TGTGCCAGCAGTACCGGGACAGGGAGGAGCGAGCAGTACTTC. Translation gives CASSTGTGRSEQYF.